The 23 T cell receptor beta chains listed next were all sequenced from one sample in a study of spatial heterogeneity in lung cancer. General study results and limits: In tumors, expanded intratumoral alpha and beta TCR counts tracked mutation counts.

TCRdb used MiXCR to reprocess the 5' RACE reads, holding one entry per CDR3 protein. Of approximately 18,000 distinct CDR3 sequences detected, under 7% appear once; the ten largest clones hold about a tenth. The time point denotes: sample taken at primary tumor resection. Their antigens remain unidentified. This specimen was lung tumor tissue, taken at surgery. Receptors were obtained from a female donor with early-stage non-small cell lung cancer.

This clonotype showed up many times. J is TRBJ2-6 and V is TRBV12-3 or TRBV12-4, with 10 bases identical to TRBD1. V trimming: 4 bases; J trimming: 4 bases; junction bases outside the gene matches: 7. The CDR3 runs 17 residues. CDR3 coding DNA: TGTGCCAGCAGTTCTGGACAGGGGGTAAGAGGGGCCAACGTCCTGACTTTC. This codes for CASSSGQGVRGANVLTF.

This clonotype was counted many times. This sequence joins TRBV20-1 and TRBJ1-5; possibly TRBD1 for D (6 bases). The CDR3 has 13 residues. The V end was cut by 2 bases, the J end by 3 bases, with 8 bases between. From germline, CDR1 is DFQATT and CDR2 SNEGSKA (reference sequence). The CDR3 sequence: CSARQGINQPQHF. Here the CDR3 DNA reads TGCAGTGCTAGACAGGGGATCAATCAGCCCCAGCATTTT.

The chain couples TRBV10-3 to TRBJ1-5; D might be TRBD1 (6 bases). With 6 bases removed from V and 5 bases from J, the gap between germline ends came to 14 bases. The germline gives CDR1 ENHRY, CDR2 SYGVKD. The CDR3 covers 14 residues. DNA for the CDR3: TGTGCCATCAGGATGGGGGGCACGGATCAGCCCCAGCATTTT. It is translated as CAIRMGGTDQPQHF.

This clonotype was found many times. This chain links TRBV28 with TRBJ1-4; 7 bases line up with TRBD1. CDR3 length equals 15 residues. J was trimmed by 4 bases and V by 5 bases; bases with no gene match: 7. The germline gives CDR1 MDHEN, CDR2 SYDVKM. CDR3 DNA sequence: TGTGCCAGCAGTAAACAGACAGGGTTTAATGAAAAACTGTTTTTT. It translates to CASSKQTGFNEKLFF.

Many counts were recorded for this clonotype. The chain links TRBV18 to TRBJ1-2; no definite D call. The CDR3 is made up of 13 amino acids. The V end was cut by 3 bases, the J end by 5 bases, with 10 bases between. Germline V gene data show CDR1 as KGHSH and CDR2 as LQKENI. CDR3: CASSPGREYGYTF. The CDR3 bases are TGTGCCAGCTCACCCGGACGCGAGTATGGCTACACCTTC.

The chain combines TRBV12-3 or TRBV12-4 with TRBJ1-5; 9 nucleotides line up with TRBD1. The CDR3 totals 13 residues. Trimming removed 6 bases from V and 6 bases from J; junction bases left unmatched: 3. CDR3 in DNA: TGTGCCAGCAGAGGGACAGGGAGTCAGCCCCAGCATTTT. Translating gives CASRGTGSQPQHF.

This clonotype has a count of ten or more. The genes are TRBV14 and TRBJ1-1; no reliable D call. Trimming shortened V by 1 base and J by 0 bases, and 9 bases separated the two germline ends. The germline V gene encodes CDR1 SGHDN and CDR2 FVKESK. The CDR3 runs 15 residues. CDR3 nucleotides: TGTGCCAGCAGCCAAGTTGCAGGCGTGAACACTGAAGCTTTCTTT. Amino acids: CASSQVAGVNTEAFF.

This clonotype was detected only a few times. The V call is TRBV15, the J call TRBJ2-7, with no clear D. Trimming shortened V by 0 bases and J by 1 base, and 10 bases separated the two germline ends. In germline, CDR1 is LNHNV, CDR2 YYDKDF (reference sequence). CDR3 length equals 15 residues. DNA for the CDR3: TGTGCCACCAGCAGAGATTTGTCGGAGTCCTACGAGCAGTACTTC. Translation gives CATSRDLSESYEQYF. The full variable domain, completed using reference TRBV15 and TRBJ2-7, is DAMVIQNPRYQVTQFGKPVTLSCSQTLNHNVMYWYQQKSSQAPKLLFHYYDKDFNNEADTPDNFQSRRPNTSFCFLDIRSPGLGDTAMYLCATSRDLSESYEQYFGPGTRLTVT.

This clonotype was picked up many times. V and J are TRBV7-9 and TRBJ2-5, with TRBD1 identical over 11 bases. With V trimmed by 7 bases and J by 7 bases, 8 bases remained unmatched. In germline, CDR1 is SEHNR, CDR2 FQNEAQ (reference sequence). The CDR3 has 14 residues. The CDR3 reads CASTHPGQGGTQYF. The DNA of the CDR3 is TGTGCCAGCACTCACCCGGGACAGGGGGGGACCCAGTACTTC. Drawing the rest from reference TRBV7-9 and TRBJ2-5, the complete variable domain is DTGVSQNPRHKITKRGQNVTFRCDPISEHNRLYWYRQTLGQGPEFLTYFQNEAQLEKSRLLSDRFSAERPKGSFSTLEIQRTEQGDSAMYLCASTHPGQGGTQYFGPGTRLLVL.

This clonotype was picked up many times. V usage is TRBV27 and J usage is TRBJ1-2; a possible D gene is TRBD1 (5 bases). The germline gives CDR1 MNHEY, CDR2 SMNVEV (reference sequence). The CDR3 has 15 amino acids. V was pared by 0 bases and J by 2 bases, with 10 bases between. CDR3 loop: CASSLSTGGNYGYTF. The CDR3 DNA is TGTGCCAGCAGTTTATCAACGGGGGGGAACTATGGCTACACCTTC.

Ten or more counts support this clonotype. The chain links TRBV18 to TRBJ2-5, with 7 bases fitting TRBD1. The V gene's germline CDR1 is KGHSH and CDR2 LQKENI. V lost 4 bases to trimming and J lost 3 bases; unmatched junction nucleotides: 8. CDR3 length: 15 amino acids. The CDR3 region has the DNA TGTGCCAGCTCACAACCCGGGACAGTGAAAGAGACCCAGTACTTC. Translated: CASSQPGTVKETQYF. Full variable domain (missing parts from reference TRBV18 and TRBJ2-5): NAGVMQNPRHLVRRRGQEARLRCSPMKGHSHVYWYRQLPEEGLKFMVYLQKENIIDESGMPKERFSAEFPKEGPSILRIQQVVRGDSAAYFCASSQPGTVKETQYFGPGTRLLVL.

This clonotype was observed many times. The V and J genes are TRBV19 and TRBJ2-4, with a possible D match to TRBD1 (5 bases). Trimming cost V 3 bases and J 0 bases, with 9 bases left between them. Per germline, CDR1 LNHDA and CDR2 SQIVND (reference sequence). The CDR3 extends over 15 amino acids. The CDR3 sequence is CASSMTEAAKNIQYF. CDR3 sequence (DNA): TGTGCCAGTAGTATGACAGAGGCAGCCAAAAACATTCAGTACTTC.

This clonotype came up many times. The V call is TRBV5-1, the J call TRBJ2-5, with TRBD2 matching 7 bases. The CDR3 covers 16 residues. V was clipped by 0 bases and J by 7 bases; unmatched bases: 12. Looked up from germline, CDR1 is SGHRS and CDR2 is YFSETQ. The CDR3, as DNA: TGCGCCAGCAGCTTGGTTGGGGCCAGCGGGGAGGCGACCCAGTACTTC. Amino acid sequence: CASSLVGASGEATQYF.

Within the sample, this clonotype is medium-sized. The rearrangement uses TRBV10-3 and TRBJ2-3; 9 nucleotides match TRBD1. This CDR3 is 15 amino acids long. V lost 5 bases, J lost 6 bases, and 9 bases stayed unmatched. CDR1 is ENHRY, CDR2 SYGVKD, per germline. CDR3 residues: CAISRTGGFKDTQYF. The CDR3 DNA reads as TGTGCCATCAGTAGAACAGGGGGCTTCAAGGATACGCAGTATTTT.

This clonotype was observed at least ten times. The chain links TRBV7-2 to TRBJ1-5; TRBD1 is a possible D gene (6 bases). Germline V CDR1 and CDR2: SGHTA, FQGNSA. The CDR3 sequence is 16 residues long. V lost 2 bases, J lost 0 bases, and 11 bases lay in between. CDR3 sequence (DNA): TGTGCCAGCAGCTTAATGGGGGCTTATAGCAATCAGCCCCAGCATTTT. Translating it yields CASSLMGAYSNQPQHF. Filled out from reference TRBV7-2 and TRBJ1-5, the complete variable domain reads GAGVSQSPSNKVTEKGKDVELRCDPISGHTALYWYRQSLGQGLEFLIYFQGNSAPDKSGLPSDRFSAERTGGSVSTLTIQRTQQEDSAVYLCASSLMGAYSNQPQHFGDGTRLSIL.

The table lists this clonotype with many counts. The rearrangement joins TRBV7-9 to TRBJ2-7; the D gene is possibly TRBD2 (5 bases). The germline gives CDR1 SEHNR, CDR2 FQNEAQ (reference sequence). Trimming cost V 5 bases and J 1 base, with 9 bases left between them. The CDR3 has 13 amino acids. Written as DNA, the CDR3 is TGTGCCAGCAGCCCCGAGGGATCCTACGAGCAGTACTTC. It encodes CASSPEGSYEQYF.

This clonotype has more than one count but fewer than ten. V and J are TRBV5-1 and TRBJ2-5; tentatively, D is TRBD2 (5 bases). The CDR3 consists of 14 residues. Trimming pared 3 bases from V and 1 base from J, leaving 10 bases between. Germline V gene data show CDR1 as SGHRS and CDR2 as YFSETQ. The CDR3 here is CASSSGNSQETQYF. The CDR3 DNA reads TGCGCCAGCAGCTCCGGGAATTCCCAAGAGACCCAGTACTTC. Complete variable domain (other parts from reference TRBV5-1 and TRBJ2-5): KAGVTQTPRYLIKTRGQQVTLSCSPISGHRSVSWYQQTPGQGLQFLFEYFSETQRNKGNFPGRFSGRQFSNSRSEMNVSTLELGDSALYLCASSSGNSQETQYFGPGTRLLVL.

V usage is TRBV2 and J usage is TRBJ2-7; TRBD1 agrees at 8 bases. In germline, CDR1 is SNHLY, CDR2 FYNNEI. The CDR3 is 14 residues long. With 4 bases clipped from V and 5 bases from J, the junction kept 7 bases outside the gene matches. The CDR3 here is CASSGAGGRDEQYF. CDR3 nucleotide sequence: TGTGCCAGCAGTGGGGCAGGGGGCCGGGACGAGCAGTACTTC.

This clonotype has at least ten counts. The CDR3 reads CASSPNSVGELFF. CDR3 sequence (DNA): TGTGCCAGCAGCCCCAATTCTGTCGGGGAGCTGTTTTTT. The chain is built from TRBV7-3 and TRBJ2-2, with D hard to call. The germline gives CDR1 SGHTA, CDR2 FQGTGA. The ends were cut back, 5 bases at V and 7 bases at J, with 11 bases in the middle. The CDR3 runs to 13 residues.

By sample fraction, this clonotype is medium-sized. The gene calls are TRBV10-3 and TRBJ1-1; D is unclear. In germline, CDR1 is ENHRY, CDR2 SYGVKD. Trimming shortened V by 5 bases and J by 0 bases, and 4 bases separated the two germline ends. The CDR3 has 12 amino acids. The CDR3 sequence is CAISSLNTEAFF. CDR3 nucleotide sequence: TGTGCCATCAGTAGTTTGAACACTGAAGCTTTCTTT.

This clonotype was recorded a few times. The chain has TRBV6-1 and TRBJ1-5; no clear D gene. Trimming stripped 5 bases from V and 0 bases from J, with 8 bases between. Per germline, CDR1 MNHNS and CDR2 SASEGT. This CDR3 is 14 amino acids long. The CDR3 loop reads CASSPEYSNQPQHF. CDR3 nucleotide sequence: TGTGCCAGCAGTCCGGAATATAGCAATCAGCCCCAGCATTTT.

This clonotype was counted a few times. Written as DNA, the CDR3 is TGTGCCAGCAGCTTAGGCGGAGGTCAAACTGAAGCTTTCTTT. Residues: CASSLGGGQTEAFF. The V call is TRBV7-9, the J call TRBJ1-1; D gene ambiguous. Germline V gene sequence: CDR1 SEHNR, CDR2 FQNEAQ (reference sequence). With 1 base removed from V and 5 bases from J, the gap between germline ends came to 11 bases. The CDR3 is made up of 14 amino acids.

This clonotype was detected many times. The gene calls are TRBV20-1 and TRBJ2-1, with a possible D match to TRBD1 (6 bases). Germline V gives CDR1 DFQATT, CDR2 SNEGSKA (reference sequence). Trimming took off 4 bases at V and 6 bases at J, with 22 bases between the two ends. This CDR3 is 16 amino acids long. The CDR3 bases are TGCAGTGCTACGCCAACTAGGGGTGTGGGGGCCAATGAGCAGTTCTTC. Encoded protein: CSATPTRGVGANEQFF.